Listed below are T cell receptor beta chains from one sample, sequenced in a study of blood T cell repertoires in COVID-19. Here immunoSEQ multiplex PCR was the method, and the copy in TCRdb shows in-frame clones only, minus some. The repertoire consists of just under 150,000 clones, with 80% to 90% occurring once and the leading ten covering just under 0.95%. The sample comprised peripheral blood. These receptors were obtained from a woman aged 50 to 60 with acute or convalescent COVID-19. CDR3s leave out the opening cysteine and the closing phenylalanine or tryptophan. The order of the fields is J gene, D gene, CDR3 length, V gene, CDR3 protein. The D gene is left open where the match is weak.

TRBJ1-2 | TRBD1 | 13 | TRBV30 | AWRGQGAPNYGYT
TRBJ2-3 | TRBD2 | 14 | TRBV7-3 | ASSRRTSGGTDTQY
TRBJ2-2 | NA | 13 | TRBV5-1 | ASSPGTPNTGELF
TRBJ1-1 | TRBD1 | 12 | TRBV19 | ASSIGQGRTEAF
TRBJ2-5 | TRBD1 | 13 | TRBV5-6 | ASSLVDRDDETQY
TRBJ1-2 | NA | 14 | TRBV14 | ASSQGTSKAGYGYT
TRBJ2-7 | TRBD2 | 13 | TRBV30 | AWSVFLAGAYEQY
TRBJ1-5 | NA | 11 | TRBV25-1 | ASSEGGNQPQH
TRBJ2-3 | TRBD2 | 14 | TRBV5-8 | ASSRVAGGPTDTQY
TRBJ2-3 | TRBD2 | 13 | TRBV2 | ASRDRLAVTDTQY
TRBJ2-2 | TRBD2 | 14 | TRBV13 | ASSLLAGGNTGELF
TRBJ2-1 | TRBD1 | 15 | TRBV5-1 | ASSFAPQGASYNEQF
TRBJ2-7 | TRBD2 | 15 | TRBV27 | ASSHGGLAGSSYEQY
TRBJ1-1 | TRBD1 | 12 | TRBV29-1 | SVESGQGDTEAF
TRBJ2-1 | TRBD2 | 16 | TRBV11-2 | ASSFTLAIAGEYNEQF
TRBJ2-5 | TRBD2 | 13 | TRBV4-2 | ASSPIAGREETQY
TRBJ1-4 | TRBD1 | 13 | TRBV6-1 | ASSEWTGINEKLF
TRBJ2-3 | TRBD2 | 13 | TRBV11-2 | ASSLGTSVPDTQY
TRBJ1-2 | NA | 9 | TRBV30 | VGLGGDGYT
TRBJ1-2 | TRBD1 | 13 | TRBV6-5 | ASTGAEQGAYGYT
TRBJ1-2 | TRBD1 | 12 | TRBV6-1 | ASLRDSDSYGYT
TRBJ1-5 | NA | 11 | TRBV30 | AWRQGGFQPQH
TRBJ2-1 | NA | 12 | TRBV5-4 | ASSPRLEGFMEF
TRBJ1-1 | TRBD1 | 15 | TRBV5-1 | ASSLGTGPTMNTEAF
TRBJ2-1 | NA | 11 | TRBV14 | ASSQAPGGEQF
TRBJ1-4 | TRBD1 | 16 | TRBV15 | ATSRDPIRDRENEKLF
TRBJ1-3 | NA | 14 | TRBV27 | ASSLSPRGSGNTIY
TRBJ1-1 | NA | 12 | TRBV11-2 | ASSLDLLNTEAF
TRBJ2-2 | NA | 13 | TRBV5-1 | ASSFGVSGTGELF
TRBJ1-2 | NA | 12 | TRBV24-1 | ATSDSRVGLGYT
TRBJ1-1 | NA | 13 | TRBV5-4 | ASSWAGEGTTEAF
TRBJ1-1 | NA | 9 | TRBV19 | ASSQTPEAF
TRBJ1-5 | NA | 11 | TRBV27 | ASSLHSNQPQH
TRBJ2-2 | NA | 13 | TRBV6-5 | ASSYRGANTGELF
TRBJ2-3 | NA | 14 | TRBV7-8 | ASSLEGGASTDTQY
TRBJ1-2 | TRBD1 | 14 | TRBV6-5 | ASSSRTGGQSYGYT